The source of this T cell receptor beta chain is a study of blood T cell repertoires in COVID-19. Two negative PCRs, clearance, or symptom resolution had been documented for recovered Cohort 3 donors. Trimming stripped 3 bases from V and 2 bases from J, with 8 bases between. The CDR3 has 15 amino acids. Germline V gene data show CDR1 as LNHDA and CDR2 as SQIVND (reference sequence). Repertoires were generated with immunoSEQ multiplex PCR, while TCRdb's copy carries only in-frame clones and drops some. The table records about 380,000 clones, approximately 90% of them present only once. V usage is TRBV19 and J usage is TRBJ2-6, with D unclear. Material: PBMCs or T cells enriched from blood (not recorded which). The sequence was collected from a woman under 30 who had recovered from COVID-19. The CDR3 spells CASSMQIAGANVLTF. DNA of the CDR3: TGTGCCAGTAGTATGCAGATCGCTGGGGCCAACGTCCTGACTTTC.